The 6 T cell receptor beta chains presented below share a single source sample, sequenced in a study of human T cells and chemical hapten exposure. MiXCR, run by TCRdb on the RACE reads, gives a single entry per CDR3 protein. This sample has more than 250,000 distinct CDR3 sequences, with 7% to 10% found just once. Time point described: pre-sensitization, week 0. The treatment here: therapeutic diphenylcyclopropenone sensitization with weekly scalp DPC. Here the sequenced sample was whole blood, taken in connection with sensitization to the hapten diphenylcyclopropenone (DPC). These receptor sequences come from a woman aged 40 to 49 with alopecia areata. Some clones in this sample may be carry-over from other donors' samples.

CDR3 residues: CASSLVLSVDTQYF. In DNA, the CDR3 is TGTGCCAGCAGCTTAGTGCTTTCGGTAGATACGCAGTATTTT. This sequence joins TRBV7-9 and TRBJ2-3; D gene uncertain. Germline V gene sequence: CDR1 SEHNR, CDR2 FQNEAQ (reference sequence). The length of the CDR3 is 14 residues. Trimming left V 1 base short and J 5 bases short, with 10 bases between.

This clonotype has a handful of counts. The rearrangement links TRBV6-1 to TRBJ1-5, with D possibly being TRBD1 (5 bases). The V gene lost 7 bases and the J gene lost 2 bases, with 12 bases spanning the gap. The V gene's germline CDR1 is MNHNS and CDR2 SASEGT. This CDR3 is 14 amino acids long. The CDR3 loop reads CASTVTGRNQPQHF. The CDR3 bases are TGTGCCAGCACGGTTACAGGACGCAATCAGCCCCAGCATTTT.

This chain links TRBV19 with TRBJ2-3; D perhaps matches TRBD2 (6 bases). Deletions cut 1 base from V and 5 bases from J, with 19 bases between. The V gene's germline CDR1 is LNHDA and CDR2 SQIVND (reference sequence). The CDR3 covers 17 residues. CDR3 bases: TGTGCCAGTAGTATAGCCTCCGGGACCGACGGGGGAGATACGCAGTATTTT. Encoded protein: CASSIASGTDGGDTQYF.

There are a few counts of this clonotype. This chain links TRBV29-1 with TRBJ2-2; D possibly corresponds to TRBD2 (6 bases). V shed 5 bases and J shed 6 bases, with 10 bases lying between them. Germline V gene data show CDR1 as SQVTM and CDR2 as ANQGSEA. CDR3 size: 12 residues. For the CDR3, the DNA is TGCAGCGTTTTTTGGGAGGCCGGGGAGCTGTTTTTT. It codes for CSVFWEAGELFF.

This clonotype was counted only a few times. The rearrangement links TRBV7-2 to TRBJ2-1; possible D gene TRBD1, 7 bases. The germline CDR1 and CDR2 sequences are SGHTA and FQGNSA. V lost 3 bases to trimming and J lost 2 bases, with 11 bases between them. This CDR3 has 15 amino acids. CDR3 sequence reads: CASSFQGGPYNEQFF. CDR3 bases: TGTGCCAGCAGCTTTCAGGGGGGACCCTACAATGAGCAGTTCTTC.

V is TRBV18 and J is TRBJ2-7, with TRBD1 matching over 7 bases. Germline V gene sequence: CDR1 KGHSH, CDR2 LQKENI. Trimming removed 4 bases from V and 2 bases from J; junction bases left unmatched: 8. There are 15 residues in the CDR3. The CDR3, as DNA: TGTGCCAGCTCACAGATTCAGGGGGTCGCCTACGAGCAGTACTTC. This encodes CASSQIQGVAYEQYF.